This is a list of T cell receptor beta chains from one sample in a study of T-cell memory formation after mild COVID-19. One entry per CDR3 protein, called by TCRdb with MiXCR from the 5' RACE reads. This sample yields around 100,000 distinct CDR3 sequences, of which roughly 10% are seen a single time; about two fifths belongs to the top ten. The sequencing sample was made of PBMCs or a T cell subset sorted from them (not recorded which). Receptor source: a man between 18 and 35 years old who had mild COVID-19 (a few samples of this study predate the infection). Cell type and time point are not known. Both conserved end residues are part of each CDR3. D genes are given only for firm matches. A clone size is listed for some rows: how often the clone was seen (once, few, many), or a class if it is expanded.

TRBV4-3,-,-,TRBJ2-5,TGCGCCAGCAGCCAAGAGACCCTCCGGGGGGCTTTAGAGACCCAGTACTTC,CASSQETLRGALETQYF
TRBV9,-,-,TRBJ2-2,TGTGCCAGCAGCGTGTTGGTAACCGGGGAGCTGTTTTTT,CASSVLVTGELFF
TRBV7-9,-,-,TRBJ1-3,TGTGCCAGCAGCTTAAGATGGCCAAACTCTGGAAACACCATATATTTT,CASSLRWPNSGNTIYF
TRBV4-1,-,-,TRBJ2-7,TGCGCCAGCAGCCCGCTTTCCCTCTCCTACGAGCAGTACTTC,CASSPLSLSYEQYF
TRBV11-2,-,TRBD2,TRBJ2-5,TGTGCCAGCAGCGGCGGACTAGCGGGGATGGACCAAGAGACCCAGTACTTC,CASSGGLAGMDQETQYF
TRBV27,-,TRBD2,TRBJ2-1,TGTGCCAGCAGTCCGGGGACTAGCGGGGGTTACAATGAGCAGTTCTTC,CASSPGTSGGYNEQFF
TRBV7-3,few,-,TRBJ1-1,TGTGCCAGCAGCTCACAGGGCCCGGGCACTGAAGCTTTCTTT,CASSSQGPGTEAFF
TRBV7-3,-,TRBD1,TRBJ1-2,TGTGCCAGCAGCTCGACAGGGGGCGAACCTAACTATGGCTACACCTTC,CASSSTGGEPNYGYTF
TRBV5-4,few,-,TRBJ2-1,TGTGCCAGCAGCCCCCGGGACTCAAACAATGAGCAGTTCTTC,CASSPRDSNNEQFF
TRBV7-9,few,-,TRBJ1-6,TGTGCCAGCAGCCCCGCGGGGAATTCACCCCTCCACTTT,CASSPAGNSPLHF
TRBV7-9,-,-,TRBJ1-4,TGTGCCAGCAGCCTCCGGACTGGGGTTAATGAAAAACTGTTTTTT,CASSLRTGVNEKLFF
TRBV4-3,-,-,TRBJ2-4,TGCGCCAGCAGCCAAGAAGGCACGGCCAAAAACATTCAGTACTTC,CASSQEGTAKNIQYF
TRBV6-2/TRBV6-3,-,-,TRBJ2-7,TGTGCCAGCAGTTACTCGATAGGTCGACGGCTTAACGAGCAGTACTTC,CASSYSIGRRLNEQYF
TRBV4-1,once,TRBD1,TRBJ2-1,TGCGCCAGCAGCCTTCAGGGACAGAGCTCCTACAATGAGCAGTTCTTC,CASSLQGQSSYNEQFF
TRBV5-1,-,TRBD2,TRBJ2-3,TGCGCCAGCAGCTCTCGACTAGCGGGACTAACAGATACGCAGTATTTT,CASSSRLAGLTDTQYF
TRBV4-1,few,-,TRBJ1-1,TGCGCCAGCAGCCAAGAGATGGGGACACTGAACACTGAAGCTTTCTTT,CASSQEMGTLNTEAFF
TRBV7-2,few,TRBD2,TRBJ2-6,TGTGCCAGCAGCTGGGGGGGGTTTGGGGCCAACGTCCTGACTTTC,CASSWGGFGANVLTF
TRBV7-2,-,-,TRBJ2-3,TGTGCCAGCAGCCCTTGGGGTGCTGGTACAGATACGCAGTATTTT,CASSPWGAGTDTQYF
TRBV5-1,-,-,TRBJ2-1,TGCGCCACCCAAGCAGGAAATCCAGGCCCCTACAATGAGCAGTTCTTC,CATQAGNPGPYNEQFF
TRBV7-9,-,-,TRBJ2-2,TGTGCCAGCAGCTTACTAAGGGCCACCGGGGAGCTGTTTTTT,CASSLLRATGELFF
TRBV6-5,-,TRBD1,TRBJ1-6,TGTGCCAGCAGTCACTGGGAGGGGGCTGCATCACCCCTCCACTTT,CASSHWEGAASPLHF
TRBV4-3,-,-,TRBJ1-5,TGCGCCAGCAGCCACAGGGGCAATCAGCCCCAGCATTTT,CASSHRGNQPQHF
TRBV4-2,-,-,TRBJ1-4,TGTGCCAGCAGCCAAGAAAGGAGAGGGGGGTCTGAAAAACTGTTTTTT,CASSQERRGGSEKLFF
TRBV9,-,-,TRBJ2-7,TGTGCCAGCAGCCCTGGGGACTCAAGCTCCTACGAGCAGTACTTC,CASSPGDSSSYEQYF
TRBV20-1,few,-,TRBJ2-5,TGCAGTGCTAGAGACCCACCGGAGACCCAGTACTTC,CSARDPPETQYF
TRBV7-3,-,-,TRBJ1-1,TGTGCCAGCAGCCCCCTGGGAGCTCTGAACACTGAAGCTTTCTTT,CASSPLGALNTEAFF
TRBV20-1,-,-,TRBJ2-1,TGCAGTGCTCCCGGGGCTAACTACAATGAGCAGTTCTTC,CSAPGANYNEQFF
TRBV6-2/TRBV6-3,few,TRBD2,TRBJ2-3,TGTGCCAGCAGTTACGTCGGACTAGCGGCTGATACGCAGTATTTT,CASSYVGLAADTQYF
TRBV7-9,-,TRBD1,TRBJ2-5,TGTGCCAGCAGTCGCGGACAGGGCCAGTACTTC,CASSRGQGQYF
TRBV4-1,-,-,TRBJ1-1,TGCGCCAGCAGCCAAGACCCTGCGGGGACTGAAGCTTTCTTT,CASSQDPAGTEAFF
TRBV7-9,few,-,TRBJ1-3,TGTGCCAGCAGCGACGACGTAAGCTCTGGAAACACCATATATTTT,CASSDDVSSGNTIYF
TRBV7-6,-,-,TRBJ2-2,TGTGCCAGCAGCCCAGGACACGATGAACCCGGGGAGCTGTTTTTT,CASSPGHDEPGELFF
TRBV20-1,many,-,TRBJ2-7,TGCAGTGCTCCTCTCTTCGAGGGGATTTTCTACGAGCAGTACTTC,CSAPLFEGIFYEQYF
TRBV7-6,-,-,TRBJ2-2,TGTGCCAGCAGCTTCTCCCTAGCCGACACCGGGGAGCTGTTTTTT,CASSFSLADTGELFF
TRBV6-5,-,-,TRBJ1-2,TGTGCCAGCAGTTACTCCATGGTCGTAGCCGGCTACACCTTC,CASSYSMVVAGYTF
TRBV12-3/TRBV12-4,-,-,TRBJ2-5,TGTGCCAGCAGGCAAGACAGGTACCAAGAGACCCAGTACTTC,CASRQDRYQETQYF
TRBV5-1,few,TRBD2,TRBJ2-1,TGCGCCAGCAGCCTCCCCGGGCGCGGGGGGGCCTACAATGAGCAGTTCTTC,CASSLPGRGGAYNEQFF
TRBV15,-,-,TRBJ2-5,TGTGCCACCAGCAGAGAGGAAACGGAGGAGACCCAGTACTTC,CATSREETEETQYF
TRBV9,-,TRBD2,TRBJ2-7,TGTGCCAGCAGCCCATCGGGACTATCCTCCTACGAGCAGTACTTC,CASSPSGLSSYEQYF
TRBV7-9,many,-,TRBJ2-7,TGTGCCAGCAGCTTGGAGACGAGGGACGAGCAGTACTTC,CASSLETRDEQYF
TRBV6-5,-,TRBD1,TRBJ1-2,TGTGCCAGCAGTTACTCGACAGGGACGATGGGTGGCTACACCTTC,CASSYSTGTMGGYTF
TRBV6-5,few,-,TRBJ2-2,TGTGCCAGCAGTTACAGATCCTACACCGGGGAGCTGTTTTTT,CASSYRSYTGELFF
TRBV25-1,few,-,TRBJ2-7,TGTGCCACGTTCGGGCCCACGACGTGGGAGCAGTACTTC,CATFGPTTWEQYF
TRBV5-1,-,-,TRBJ2-1,TGCGCCAGCACGAGTAGCTTCGATGAGCAGTTCTTC,CASTSSFDEQFF
TRBV11-2,-,TRBD2,TRBJ2-1,TGTGCCAGCAGCCCGTGGGGGAGCGGGGGGGAGAATGAGCAGTTCTTC,CASSPWGSGGENEQFF
TRBV4-3,-,-,TRBJ2-2,TGCGCCAGCAGCCCTAGTGGGGGCTTTTCCGGGGAGCTGTTTTTT,CASSPSGGFSGELFF
TRBV11-2,-,-,TRBJ2-3,TGTGCCAGCAGCCTCCCCCTGGCGGGCCGAAGCACAGATACGCAGTATTTT,CASSLPLAGRSTDTQYF
TRBV7-2,few,TRBD2,TRBJ2-5,TGTGCCAGCAGCTCCGGGGGGGCCCCAGAGACCCAGTACTTC,CASSSGGAPETQYF
TRBV12-3/TRBV12-4,-,TRBD1,TRBJ2-2,TGTGCCAGCAGTCCAAGGGACAGGGGCACGAACGGGGAGCTGTTTTTT,CASSPRDRGTNGELFF
TRBV5-1,many,-,TRBJ1-4,TGCGCCAGCAGCCCAGGACAGCAGGTCAACGAAAAACTGTTTTTT,CASSPGQQVNEKLFF
TRBV4-1,-,TRBD1,TRBJ1-2,TGCGCCAGCAGCCAAGAGGGGGACAGGGATTTCACCTTC,CASSQEGDRDFTF
TRBV5-1,-,-,TRBJ2-7,TGCGCCAGCAGCTTGGCCCAGGGCCTCTCCTACGAGCAGTACTTC,CASSLAQGLSYEQYF
TRBV5-1,few,-,TRBJ2-3,TGCGCCAGCAGCCTGGAATTTCGCTCAGATACGCAGTATTTT,CASSLEFRSDTQYF
TRBV6-5,few,TRBD1,TRBJ1-4,TGTGCCAGCAGTTTGTCGGGACAGGGTCCTTCGGGCAATGAAAAACTGTTTTTT,CASSLSGQGPSGNEKLFF
TRBV7-9,few,-,TRBJ2-5,TGTGCCAGCAGCTTAGTGGACAGTCAAGAGACCCAGTACTTC,CASSLVDSQETQYF
TRBV25-1,many,-,TRBJ2-5,TGTGCCAGAGGGAAGCGGCTAGCGCAAGAGACCCAGTACTTC,CARGKRLAQETQYF
TRBV15,-,-,TRBJ2-3,TGTGCCACCAGCAGAGATCTGCGGGGGCCACGGGATACGCAGTATTTT,CATSRDLRGPRDTQYF
TRBV12-3/TRBV12-4,few,-,TRBJ2-4,TGTGCCAGCAGTTCGGCAAATCTAGCCAAAAACATTCAGTACTTC,CASSSANLAKNIQYF
TRBV4-1,-,TRBD1,TRBJ2-1,TGCGCCAGCAGCCGCCGAGCAGGGGGCCCCTACAATGAGCAGTTCTTC,CASSRRAGGPYNEQFF